This T cell receptor (beta chain) was captured by sequencing in a study of T-cell memory formation after mild COVID-19. This clonotype was seen at least ten times. Antigen: not known. TCRdb analysed the 5' RACE reads with MiXCR anew, one entry per CDR3 protein. This table has 250,000 to 300,000 distinct CDR3 sequences, around 15% appearing once. Per germline, CDR1 SGHTA and CDR2 FQGNSA. The germline V and J ends were trimmed by 1 base and 1 base, with 6 bases remaining between them. This CDR3 spans 14 amino acids. Study results and caveats: Clones contracting day 15 to 85 were balanced CD4/CD8; later expanders leaned CD4+. A subset of responding clones appeared in pre-infection memory, suggesting cross-reactive memory joined. The CD4+ clones that contracted clustered mainly within CM and EM, and the CD8+ clones concentrated in EMRA.

The chain combines TRBV7-2 with TRBJ2-3; no firm D call. The source is a man younger than 35 who had mild COVID-19 (a few samples of this study predate the infection). Cell type and time point are not known. The sequenced material came from PBMCs or a T cell subset sorted from them (not recorded which). This chain's CDR3 is CASSLDAGTDTQYF. CDR3 nucleotide sequence: TGTGCCAGCAGCTTAGACGCAGGCACAGATACGCAGTATTTT.